The following is a T cell receptor beta chain sequence with its context. The CDR3 spans 16 residues. The junction had 7 bases not matched to a gene; V was cut back by 5 bases and J by 9 bases. Looked up from germline, CDR1 is SGHTA and CDR2 is FQGNSA. This table comes from immunoSEQ multiplex PCR, and its TCRdb copy is limited to in-frame clones, with some not included. The sample yields 13,000 or so clones, 85% to 95% seen once. This sample is drawn from a study of T cell changes during pregnancy in multiple sclerosis. This receptor was obtained from a female donor in good health, enrolled as a control in a pregnancy study. V is TRBV7-2 and J is TRBJ2-1; 16 nucleotides match TRBD2. The input for sequencing was peripheral blood, taken in the second trimester of pregnancy. The CDR3 DNA is TGTGCCAGCAGCCCTGGCGGGACTAGCGGGAGGGGTGAGCAGTTCTTC. It translates to CASSPGGTSGRGEQFF. Using reference TRBV7-2 and TRBJ2-1 for the parts outside the CDR3, the full variable domain is GAGVSQSPSNKVTEKGKDVELRCDPISGHTALYWYRQSLGQGLEFLIYFQGNSAPDKSGLPSDRFSAERTGGSVSTLTIQRTQQEDSAVYLCASSPGGTSGRGEQFFGPGTRLTVL.